The source of this TCR beta chain is a study of T cell changes during pregnancy in multiple sclerosis. This clone was seen a handful of times. This table comes from immunoSEQ multiplex PCR, and its TCRdb copy is limited to in-frame clones, with some not included. The sample includes more than 20,000 clones, about 89% of them seen just once. The germline V gene has CDR1 GTSNPN and CDR2 SVGIG (reference sequence). V lost 0 bases and J lost 5, with 4 bases in between. CDR3 length: 11 residues. The chain joins TRBV30 to TRBJ2-5; D gene unclear. Sequences were derived from CD4+ T cells from peripheral blood mononuclear cells, sampled after pregnancy. The TCR was taken from a female donor in good health, enrolled as a control in a pregnancy study. The CDR3: CAWSVRETQYF. CDR3 sequence (DNA): TGTGCCTGGAGTGTGAGGGAGACCCAGTACTTC.